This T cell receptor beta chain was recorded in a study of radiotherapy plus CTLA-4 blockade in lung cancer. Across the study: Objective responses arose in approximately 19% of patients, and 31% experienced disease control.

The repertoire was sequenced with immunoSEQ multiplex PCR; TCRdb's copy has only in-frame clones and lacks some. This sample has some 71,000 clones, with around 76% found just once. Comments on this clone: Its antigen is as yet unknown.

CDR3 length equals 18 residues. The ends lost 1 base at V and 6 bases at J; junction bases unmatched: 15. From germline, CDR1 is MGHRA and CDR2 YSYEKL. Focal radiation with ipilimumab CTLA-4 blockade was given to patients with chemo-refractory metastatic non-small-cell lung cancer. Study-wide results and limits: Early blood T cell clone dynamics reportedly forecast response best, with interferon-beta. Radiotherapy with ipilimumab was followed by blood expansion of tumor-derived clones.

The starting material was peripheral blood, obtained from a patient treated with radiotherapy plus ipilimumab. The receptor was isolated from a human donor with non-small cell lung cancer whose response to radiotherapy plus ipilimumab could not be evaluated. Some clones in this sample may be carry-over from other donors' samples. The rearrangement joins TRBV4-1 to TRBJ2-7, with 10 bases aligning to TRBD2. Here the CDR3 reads CASSQGLFGLAASGEQYF. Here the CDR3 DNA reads TGCGCCAGCAGCCAAGGCCTCTTTGGACTAGCGGCCTCAGGCGAGCAGTACTTC.